The T cell receptor beta chain under discussion was sequenced for a study of read filtering for tumor transcriptome and immune sequencing. Whole-study context: By R-ISS, stages I, II and III held around 8, 16 and 7 patients. Whole-transcriptome libraries were prepared after DNase treatment. Study outcomes and limitations: The sorted CD138-negative fraction was a mixed bone marrow immune population, not purified T cells. In IR-seq, single-read clonotypes were about 80% of clonotypes but around 3.2% of reads.

The library was built from 400 to 500 ng RNA with molecular barcoded adaptors for alpha/delta and beta/gamma chains. TCRdb itself ran the reads through MiXCR, one entry per CDR3 protein. The top ten clones hold around 7.3% of a sample with some 38,000 distinct CDR3 sequences, 13% to 15% of them seen once. CDR1 is MDHEN and CDR2 is SYDVKM in the germline V gene. This CDR3 contains 15 residues. The germline V and J ends were trimmed by 2 bases and 5 bases, with 12 bases remaining between them. This clonotype was picked up many times. Its antigen is currently unknown. The chain links TRBV28 to TRBJ2-2, with a tentative D call TRBD1 (6 bases). This clonotype was sampled from a donor aged 40 or older with multiple myeloma. The specimen was a population of CD138-negative cells sorted from bone marrow. Here the CDR3 reads CASSLPLTGTGELFF. In DNA, the CDR3 is TGTGCCAGCAGTTTACCGCTAACAGGGACCGGGGAGCTGTTTTTT.